Presented here are 15 T cell receptor beta chains from one specimen sequenced in a study of tumor-infiltrating lymphocytes in primary liver carcinoma. Starting material of 500 to 600 ng total RNA yielded TCR beta cDNA via a constant-region primer. Libraries for TCR beta were built through three nested multiplex PCR rounds, which together made up a slightly modified ARM-PCR procedure. The first two PCR rounds used TRBV1-TRBV30 primers with a Cbeta primer, 10 cycles each. TCRdb redid the calling of the multiplex PCR reads with MiXCR, one entry per CDR3 protein. The sample yields around 56,000 distinct CDR3 sequences, over 65% seen once. Co-extraction yielded RNA and DNA from around 20-30 mg of unsorted bulk tissue. Sequenced material: liver tumor tissue from sampling region 2. Subset meaning: tumor region T2, inferior pole. All receptors come from a man aged 40-55 years with primary liver carcinoma and hepatitis B virus infection.

On this clonotype itself: Since no conserved phenylalanine or tryptophan closes the CDR3, a read error is the likely cause. This rearrangement joins TRBV6-5 to TRBJ2-7; D might be TRBD1 or TRBD2, each matching 5 bases. Germline loops: CDR1 MNHEY, CDR2 SVGAGI. The CDR3 extends over 14 amino acids. V was clipped by 8 bases and J by 9 bases, with 23 bases between them. CDR3: CASPSGAWYNGQYL. The CDR3 coding sequence is TGTGCCAGCCCCTCCGGGGCATGGTATAACGGGCAGTACCTC.

Worth noting for this clonotype: A junction end diverges from the germline sequence, so it may reflect a read error. The DNA for the CDR3 is TGTGCCAGCAGCTTGATTCCGAGGCACCAGGAGACCCAGTACTTC. Amino acids: CASSLIPRHQETQYF. The V and J genes are TRBV5-5 and TRBJ2-5; D gene ambiguous. Germline V lookup: CDR1 SGHKS, CDR2 YYEKEE (reference sequence). CDR3 length: 15 residues. Using reference TRBV5-5 and TRBJ2-5 for the parts outside the CDR3, the full variable domain is DAGVTQSPTHLIKTRGQQVTLRCSPISGHKSVSWYQQVLGQGPQFIFQYYEKEERGRGNFPDRFSARQFPNYSSELNVNALLLGDSALYLCASSLIPRHQETQYFGPGTRLLVL.

This clonotype was picked up many times. The chain couples TRBV6-1 to TRBJ2-3; the match to TRBD1 covers 8 bases. Losses at the gene ends were 5 bases for V and 2 bases for J; bases not matched to a gene: 3. CDR1 and CDR2 (germline): MNHNS, SASEGT. This CDR3 has 14 residues. The CDR3 region has the DNA TGTGCCAGCAGTACGGACAGGGCCACAGATACGCAGTATTTT. Its translation: CASSTDRATDTQYF.

V gene TRBV21-1 combines with J gene TRBJ2-1; TRBD2 is the table's D call and was not checked against the DNA. TRBV21-1 is a pseudogene locus. This CDR3 is built from 19 residues. The CDR3 DNA reads TGTGCCAGAAGCAGTGGGACGCGGGTGGATAAACCGTCCTACTATGAGCAGTTCTTC. This sequence encodes CARSSGTRVDKPSYYEQFF.

Turning to this clonotype: Compared with germline, one end of the junction differs, possibly owing to a read error. This chain links TRBV29-1 with TRBJ2-7; a weak D match, TRBD1 (6 bases). Germline V CDR1 and CDR2: SQVTM, ANQGSEA. This CDR3 has 13 amino acids. CDR3 DNA: TGTAGCGCCCGCACAGGGCAAGCCTACGTGCAGTACTTC. This translates into CSARTGQAYVQYF.

To note about this clonotype: A much larger clone sits a single nucleotide away, making a read error possible. This chain links TRBV11-2 with TRBJ2-7; TRBD2 is a possible D gene (6 bases). CDR3 size: 15 residues. Germline loops: CDR1 SGHAT, CDR2 FQNNGV. CDR3 in amino acids: CISSLAAREFYEQYF. The CDR3 DNA is TGTATCAGCAGCTTAGCGGCCAGGGAGTTTTACGAGCAGTACTTC.

As for this clonotype: Compared with germline, one end of the junction differs, possibly owing to a read error. This rearrangement joins TRBV5-5 to TRBJ2-3; possible D gene TRBD1, 7 bases. This CDR3 spans 15 amino acids. Per germline, CDR1 SGHKS and CDR2 YYEKEE (reference sequence). The CDR3 DNA follows: TGTGCCAGCAGCTTCAGGGGGGCTAGCATAGATACGCAGTATTTT. Its protein is CASSFRGASIDTQYF.

A note on this clonotype: It is likely a read error, because the conserved phenylalanine at the end of the CDR3 is missing. The chain recombines TRBV6-2 or TRBV6-3 with TRBJ2-5; the match to TRBD2 covers 10 bases. Germline V gives CDR1 MNHEY, CDR2 SVGEGT. The CDR3 sequence is 19 residues long. V was clipped by 4 bases and J by 1 base; unmatched bases: 15. CDR3 nucleotides: TGTGCCAGCAGTTCGACTCGGACTAGCGGCAGGGGCGCCCAAGAGACCCAGTACATC. Translating gives CASSSTRTSGRGAQETQYI.

Remarks on this clonotype: This CDR3 is missing its conserved last phenylalanine or tryptophan, likely due to a read error. Because the CDR3's place on the DNA is in doubt, the DNA is left out and the CDR3 is given as listed by TCRdb. The rearrangement joins TRBV6-1 to TRBJ2-5; TRBD1, as called in the table, went unchecked against the DNA. The V gene's germline CDR1 is MNHNS and CDR2 SASEGT. From its first to its last residue, the CDR3 has 15 amino acids. The CDR3 here is CASSEIPGGQETQYS.

Many counts were recorded for this clonotype. The V call is TRBV18, the J call TRBJ2-3; 8 nucleotides line up with TRBD2. From germline, CDR1 is KGHSH and CDR2 LQKENI. The CDR3 length is 13 residues. J lost 3 bases, V lost 6 bases, and 2 bases had no gene match. CDR3 residues: CASSQRETDTQYF. DNA for the CDR3: TGTGCCAGCTCTCAGCGGGAGACAGATACGCAGTATTTT.

Worth noting for this clonotype: As the CDR3 is not closed by the conserved phenylalanine or tryptophan, this likely results from a read error. The V gene is TRBV30, the J gene TRBJ2-7; D is unresolved. This CDR3 contains 13 residues. Trimming removed 3 bases at V and 6 bases at J, with 15 bases between. The germline V gene encodes CDR1 GTSNPN and CDR2 SVGIG (reference sequence). CDR3 protein: CAWRGSSIAEQYL. CDR3 nucleotide sequence: TGTGCCTGGAGAGGCAGCTCTATCGCCGAGCAGTACCTC.

This clonotype was observed a single time. V usage is TRBV5-8 and J usage is TRBJ2-1; TRBD1 matches at 10 bases. The germline V gene has CDR1 SGHTS and CDR2 YDEGEE. Trimming at V came to 8 bases and at J to 7 bases, leaving 9 bases not matched to a gene. This CDR3 has 14 residues. The CDR3: CASSLGQGTNEQFF. CDR3 DNA sequence: TGTGCCAGTAGCCTGGGACAGGGGACAAATGAGCAGTTCTTC. The full variable domain, with the rest looked up from reference TRBV5-8 and TRBJ2-1, is EAGVTQSPTHLIKTRGQQATLRCSPISGHTSVYWYQQALGLGLQFLLWYDEGEERNRGNFPPRFSGRQFPNYSSELNVNALELEDSALYLCASSLGQGTNEQFFGPGTRLTVL.

Comment on this clonotype: As the CDR3 is not closed by the conserved phenylalanine or tryptophan, this likely results from a read error. The rearrangement joins TRBV12-3 or TRBV12-4 to TRBJ1-1, with 9 bases that match TRBD1. V trimming: 3 bases; J trimming: 2 bases; junction bases outside the gene matches: 7. This CDR3 spans 16 amino acids. CDR3 DNA: TGTGCCAGCAGTTTCATCTTGGGACAGGGAAACACTGAAGCTTTCTCT. Its translation: CASSFILGQGNTEAFS.

In the case of this clonotype: It may be a read error: a sequence one base away is much more abundant. The rearrangement joins TRBV11-2 to TRBJ2-2, with D perhaps assigned TRBD1 or TRBD2 (5 bases each). Germline CDR1 reads SGHAT; CDR2 reads FQNNGV. This CDR3 contains 14 residues. CDR3 in DNA: TGTACCAGCAGCACAGACTCGGACACCGGGGATCTGTTTTTT. Protein: CTSSTDSDTGDLFF.

Of note for this clonotype: A much larger clone lies one base from this, so it may be a read error. The CDR3 carries no conserved terminal phenylalanine or tryptophan, so it likely arises from a read error. The V gene is TRBV12-3 or TRBV12-4, the J gene TRBJ2-1, with unresolved D. Trimming took 7 bases from V and 6 from J, leaving 7 bases between them. The CDR3 has 11 residues. CDR3 nucleotide sequence: TGTGCCAGCACCCGGAGCAATGAGCAGTTCTCC. Protein: CASTRSNEQFS.